This is a list of T cell receptor beta chains from one sample in a study of T cell repertoires in cytomegalovirus infection. TCRdb itself ran the reads through MiXCR, one entry per CDR3 protein. The sample records fewer than 250,000 distinct CDR3 sequences, 9% to 15% being singletons. Sequencing input: PBMCs. These receptors all come from a human donor in good health (CMV status not recorded). Some clones in this sample may be carry-over from other donors' samples. Each CDR3 is given with its conserved first and last residue. Fields, in order: V gene, clone size, J gene, CDR3 protein. The size entry is marked missing in some rows and otherwise reads once, few, many or a size class.

>TRBV6-5|many|TRBJ2-5
CASSYPGLETQYF
>TRBV20-1|.|TRBJ2-2
CSARTGGAGTGELFF
>TRBV7-9|few|TRBJ2-7
CASSPPWSEQYF
>TRBV20-1|.|TRBJ2-5
CSAGGWETQYF
>TRBV28|.|TRBJ1-4
CASRKLGQGLFF
>TRBV12-3/TRBV12-4|.|TRBJ2-3
CAAGTSGTDTQYF
>TRBV7-8|many|TRBJ1-4
CASSLPGGGGEKLFF
>TRBV7-2|many|TRBJ2-7
CASSSQVVAIYEQYF
>TRBV7-2|.|TRBJ2-7
CASSMRDRELNEQYF
>TRBV7-2|many|TRBJ1-4
CASSLESRVEKLFF
>TRBV19|many|TRBJ1-1
CASTPGRLNTEAFF
>TRBV20-1|.|TRBJ1-5
CSAAPGGRGNQPQHF
>TRBV6-6|few|TRBJ2-7
CASSYERAYEQYF
>TRBV27|many|TRBJ2-5
CASSLGLAGGPETQYF
>TRBV29-1|.|TRBJ1-1
CSVLTFRGSNTEAFF
>TRBV7-2|many|TRBJ2-7
CASSLEAGTYEQYF
>TRBV29-1|few|TRBJ2-2
CSVHETGAPANTGELFF
>TRBV7-2|many|TRBJ2-5
CASSLRGGGETQYF
>TRBV5-1|once|TRBJ2-1
CASSSRTGGGNEQFF
>TRBV19|few|TRBJ2-1
CASSLQGENEQFF
>TRBV20-1|.|TRBJ1-6
CSASRQGIGSPLHF
>TRBV29-1|.|TRBJ1-2
CSAQRELGYGYTF
>TRBV7-2|many|TRBJ2-7
CASSRRSSGSFGEQYF
>TRBV7-2|many|TRBJ1-2
CASSLADRGNYGYTF
>TRBV7-6|.|TRBJ2-3
CASSLTESGDTQYF
>TRBV7-8|many|TRBJ1-1
CASTFGRGNTEAFF
>TRBV19|many|TRBJ2-7
CASSMRGRETTYEQYF
>TRBV7-9|many|TRBJ2-7
CASSPSRQGAGEQYF
>TRBV19|.|TRBJ2-3
CATKEGIGITDTQYF
>TRBV20-1|.|TRBJ2-1
CSARGGVEQFF
>TRBV12-3/TRBV12-4|.|TRBJ2-1
CASSLPRNEQFF
>TRBV12-3/TRBV12-4|.|TRBJ1-1
CASRPLGVGGRAEAFF
>TRBV5-4|many|TRBJ2-1
CASSEGGSSYNEQFF
>TRBV7-2|many|TRBJ1-2
CASSLEVGGYTF
>TRBV11-2|few|TRBJ1-5
CASSLGDYSNQPQHF
>TRBV7-7|.|TRBJ2-7
CASRGWATGDYEQYF
>TRBV4-1|many|TRBJ1-2
CASSQDQRLSLRGYTF
>TRBV2|many|TRBJ2-1
CASRGTSAYNEQFF
>TRBV19|many|TRBJ2-4
CASSIGAGLAKNIQYF
>TRBV2|many|TRBJ2-7
CASSDLSGSLYEQYF
>TRBV5-1|.|TRBJ2-7
CASSLAELGTATYEQYF